This T cell receptor beta chain appears in the sequencing data of a study of OX40 agonist ivuxolimab in advanced cancers. Study summary: In this trial design, patients received ivuxolimab intravenously at 0.01 to 10 mg/kg every 2 weeks. General study results and limits: Averaging showed that CD8+ T cells had more expanded clones than CD4+ did. CD4+ and CD8+ T cells in blood underwent clonal expansion by week 6 at 0.1 to 3.0 mg/kg.

Assay: immunoSEQ multiplex PCR; the TCRdb copy retains only in-frame clones and omits some. This table has about 21,000 clones, more than 75% appearing once. A remark on this clone: Its specificity is unknown.

Germline V lookup: CDR1 SGDLS, CDR2 YYNGEE. The CDR3 runs 13 residues. V lost 0 bases to trimming and J lost 1 base, with 5 bases between them. The V and J genes are TRBV9 and TRBJ2-7, with D uncertain. The TCR sequence derives from an adult with an advanced solid tumor such as melanoma, head and neck, liver or kidney cancer. The source was CD4+ or CD8+ T cells sorted from blood, collected in a trial of the OX40 agonist ivuxolimab. The CDR3 region has the DNA TGTGCCAGCAGCGTAGGTCAGTCCTACGAGCAGTACTTC. As protein: CASSVGQSYEQYF.